One sample yielded the 4 T cell receptor beta chains listed below, sequenced in a study of shared clonotypes between healthy human individuals. Sequencing was performed with immunoSEQ multiplex PCR; in TCRdb, only in-frame clones are kept and a portion is missing. The data contain some 580,000 clones, more than 95% of them seen just once; the ten biggest clones take up 0.045% to 0.07%. Sequenced material: naive CD4+ T cells sorted from blood. Subset specified: CD45RA+ positively selected. These receptors were taken from a woman aged 25 to 39 in good health.

The chain employs TRBV30 and TRBJ2-7; 11 nucleotides line up with TRBD1. This CDR3 contains 17 residues. The V gene's germline CDR1 is GTSNPN and CDR2 SVGIG (reference sequence). The ends lost 0 bases at V and 8 bases at J; junction bases unmatched: 15. The CDR3 DNA reads TGTGCCTGGAGTGTACAGGGAGGCCGGACAGGGGGCTGGCAGCAGTACTTC. Protein: CAWSVQGGRTGGWQQYF.

J is TRBJ2-7 and V is TRBV5-1; TRBD1 agrees at 7 bases. Trimming cost V 4 bases and J 3 bases; bases outside gene matches: 7. The CDR3 spans 14 residues. The germline V gene has CDR1 SGHRS and CDR2 YFSETQ. The CDR3 sequence: CASSDRVGGYEQYF. DNA of the CDR3: TGCGCCAGCAGCGACAGGGTGGGTGGCTACGAGCAGTACTTC.

The chain couples TRBV7-9 to TRBJ1-1; no reliable D call. Germline V lookup: CDR1 SEHNR, CDR2 FQNEAQ (reference sequence). The CDR3 is made up of 16 amino acids. Trimming removed 5 bases from V and 0 bases from J, with 16 bases in between. CDR3 coding DNA: TGTGCCAGCAGCCTCGTAGGGCCAGACCTGAACACTGAAGCTTTCTTT. Its protein is CASSLVGPDLNTEAFF.

V gene TRBV19 combines with J gene TRBJ2-5, with 9 bases identical to TRBD1. Germline V CDR1 and CDR2: LNHDA, SQIVND (reference sequence). CDR3 length equals 13 residues. J was trimmed by 5 bases and V by 4 bases; bases with no gene match: 2. CDR3 sequence reads: CASSRDRAETQYF. CDR3 nucleotides: TGTGCCAGTAGTAGGGACAGGGCTGAGACCCAGTACTTC.